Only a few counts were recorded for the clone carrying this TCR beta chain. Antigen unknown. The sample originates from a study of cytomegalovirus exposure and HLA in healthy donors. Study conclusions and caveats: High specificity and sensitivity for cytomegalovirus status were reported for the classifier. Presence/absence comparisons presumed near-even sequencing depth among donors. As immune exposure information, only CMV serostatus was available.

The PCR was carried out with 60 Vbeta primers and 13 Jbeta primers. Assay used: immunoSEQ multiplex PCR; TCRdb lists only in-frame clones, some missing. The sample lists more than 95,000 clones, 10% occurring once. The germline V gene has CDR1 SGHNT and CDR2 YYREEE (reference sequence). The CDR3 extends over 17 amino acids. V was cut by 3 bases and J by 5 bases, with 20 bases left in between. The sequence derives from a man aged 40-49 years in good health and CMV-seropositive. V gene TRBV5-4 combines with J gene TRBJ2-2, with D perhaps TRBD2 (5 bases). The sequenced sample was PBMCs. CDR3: CASSCLGSPAGTGELFF. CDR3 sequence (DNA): TGTGCCAGCAGCTGTCTAGGGAGCCCGGCCGGGACCGGGGAGCTGTTTTTT.